This TCR beta chain was recovered during a study of OX40 agonist ivuxolimab in advanced cancers. Looking at the study overall: Averaging about 60 years in age, with a range of about 20 to 90, the cohort was 82.7% male. Study-level findings and limits: CD8+ T cells showed, on average, more clonal expansion than CD4+ cells.

Turning to this clone: Antigen specificity is unknown.

Profiling relied on immunoSEQ multiplex PCR, and the TCRdb table lists in-frame clones only, not all of them. The table lists some 47,000 clones, 79% of them singletons, with approximately 2% in the top ten. The CDR3 contains 12 residues. Germline V gives CDR1 SGHNT, CDR2 YENEEA. Trimming left V 5 bases short and J 2 bases short, with 3 bases between. This TCR derives from an adult with an advanced solid tumor such as melanoma, head and neck, liver or kidney cancer. The V gene is TRBV11-3, the J gene TRBJ2-2; no definite D call. The material sequenced was CD4+ or CD8+ T cells sorted from blood, taken in a trial of the OX40 agonist ivuxolimab. The CDR3 here is CASSKNTGELFF. In DNA, the CDR3 is TGTGCCAGCAGCAAAAACACCGGGGAGCTGTTTTTT.